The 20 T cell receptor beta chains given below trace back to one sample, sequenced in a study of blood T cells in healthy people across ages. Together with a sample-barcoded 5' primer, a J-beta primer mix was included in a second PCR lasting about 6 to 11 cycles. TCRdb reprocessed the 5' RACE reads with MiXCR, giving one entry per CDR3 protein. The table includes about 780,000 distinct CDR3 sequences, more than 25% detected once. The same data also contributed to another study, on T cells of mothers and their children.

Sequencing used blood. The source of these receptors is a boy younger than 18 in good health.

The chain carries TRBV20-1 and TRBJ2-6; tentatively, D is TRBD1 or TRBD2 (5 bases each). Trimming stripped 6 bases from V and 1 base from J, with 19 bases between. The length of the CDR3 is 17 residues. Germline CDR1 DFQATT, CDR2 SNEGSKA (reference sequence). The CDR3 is CSAGSRESRSGANVLTF. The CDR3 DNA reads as TGCAGTGCCGGGTCCAGGGAGTCCCGATCTGGGGCCAACGTCCTGACTTTC.

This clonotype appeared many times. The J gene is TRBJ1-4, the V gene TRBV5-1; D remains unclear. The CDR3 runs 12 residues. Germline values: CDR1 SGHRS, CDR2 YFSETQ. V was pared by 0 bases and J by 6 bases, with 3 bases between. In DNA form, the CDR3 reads TGCGCCAGCAGCTTGGGGGATGAAAAACTGTTTTTT. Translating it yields CASSLGDEKLFF.

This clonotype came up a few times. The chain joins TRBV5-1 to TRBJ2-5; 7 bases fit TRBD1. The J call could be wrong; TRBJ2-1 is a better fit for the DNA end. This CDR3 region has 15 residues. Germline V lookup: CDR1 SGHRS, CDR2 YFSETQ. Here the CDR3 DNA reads TGCGCCAGCAGCTTGGACCTGACAGGGATGAGTGAGCAGTTCTTC. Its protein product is CASSLDLTGMSEQFF.

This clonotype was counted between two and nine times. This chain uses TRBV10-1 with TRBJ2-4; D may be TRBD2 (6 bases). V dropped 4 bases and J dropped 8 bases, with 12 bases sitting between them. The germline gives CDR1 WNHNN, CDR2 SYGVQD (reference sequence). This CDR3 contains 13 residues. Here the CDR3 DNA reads TGCGCCAGCAGTGGAGGAGGGAATCACATTCAGTACTTC. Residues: CASSGGGNHIQYF.

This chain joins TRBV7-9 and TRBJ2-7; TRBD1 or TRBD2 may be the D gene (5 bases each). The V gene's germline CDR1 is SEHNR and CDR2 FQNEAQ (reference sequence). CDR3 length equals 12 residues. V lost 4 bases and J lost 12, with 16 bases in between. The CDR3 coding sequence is TGTGCCAGCAGCTCCGGTGGGGGTCGGCGGTACTTC. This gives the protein CASSSGGGRRYF.

The CDR3 loop is CASSQTGNSPLHF. Written as DNA, the CDR3 is TGTGCCAGCAGCCAAACAGGGAATTCACCCCTCCACTTT. The chain recombines TRBV11-2 with TRBJ1-6; TRBD1 is a possible D gene (6 bases). The germline V gene encodes CDR1 SGHAT and CDR2 FQNNGV. Trimming removed 5 bases from V and 7 bases from J, with 9 bases in between. This CDR3 contains 13 residues.

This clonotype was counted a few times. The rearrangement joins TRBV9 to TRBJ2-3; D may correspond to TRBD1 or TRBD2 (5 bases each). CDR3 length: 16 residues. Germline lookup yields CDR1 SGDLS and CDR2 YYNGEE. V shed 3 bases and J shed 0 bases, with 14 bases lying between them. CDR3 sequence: CASSEQGESSTDTQYF. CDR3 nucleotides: TGTGCCAGCAGCGAGCAAGGGGAGTCTAGCACAGATACGCAGTATTTT.

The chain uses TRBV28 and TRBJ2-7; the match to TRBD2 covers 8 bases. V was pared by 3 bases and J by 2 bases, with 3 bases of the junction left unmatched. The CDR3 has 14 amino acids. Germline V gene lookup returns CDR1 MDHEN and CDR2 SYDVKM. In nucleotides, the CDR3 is TGTGCCAGCAGTTTCAATAGCGGGGCCTACGAGCAGTACTTC. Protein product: CASSFNSGAYEQYF. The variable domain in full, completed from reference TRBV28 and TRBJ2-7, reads DVKVTQSSRYLVKRTGEKVFLECVQDMDHENMFWYRQDPGLGLRLIYFSYDVKMKEKGDIPEGYSVSREKKERFSLILESASTNQTSMYLCASSFNSGAYEQYFGPGTRLTVT.

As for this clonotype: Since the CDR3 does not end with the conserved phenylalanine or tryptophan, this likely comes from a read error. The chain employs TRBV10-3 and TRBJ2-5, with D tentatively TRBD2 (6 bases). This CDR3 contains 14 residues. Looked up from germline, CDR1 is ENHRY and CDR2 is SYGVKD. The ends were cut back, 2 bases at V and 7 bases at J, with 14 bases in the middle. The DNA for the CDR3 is TGTGCCATCAGTGAGGGAGGGCCTCCCCGGACCCAGTACTCC. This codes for CAISEGGPPRTQYS.

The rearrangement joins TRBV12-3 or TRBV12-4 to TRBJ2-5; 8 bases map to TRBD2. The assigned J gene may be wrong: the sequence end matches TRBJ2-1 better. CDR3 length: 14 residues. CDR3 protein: CASTPGTSVGEQFF. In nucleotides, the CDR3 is TGTGCCAGCACTCCCGGGACTAGTGTCGGTGAGCAGTTCTTC.

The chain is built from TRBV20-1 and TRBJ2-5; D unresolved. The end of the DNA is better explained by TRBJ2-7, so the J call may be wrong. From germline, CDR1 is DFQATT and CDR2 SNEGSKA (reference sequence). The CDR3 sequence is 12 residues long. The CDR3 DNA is TGCAGTGCTACGGGCCAGAGGCACGAGCAGTACTTC. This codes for CSATGQRHEQYF.

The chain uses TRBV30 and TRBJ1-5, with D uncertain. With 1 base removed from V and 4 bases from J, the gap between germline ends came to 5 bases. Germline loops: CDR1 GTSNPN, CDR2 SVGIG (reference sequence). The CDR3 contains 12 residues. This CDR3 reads CAWSDTNQPQHF. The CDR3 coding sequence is TGTGCCTGGAGTGACACTAATCAGCCCCAGCATTTT.

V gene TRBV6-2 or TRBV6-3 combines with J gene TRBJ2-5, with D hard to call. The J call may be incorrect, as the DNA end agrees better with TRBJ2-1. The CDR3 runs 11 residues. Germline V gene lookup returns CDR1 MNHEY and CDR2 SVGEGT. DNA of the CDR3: TGTGCCAGCAGTCGGACCCACGAGCAGTTCTTC. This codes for CASSRTHEQFF.

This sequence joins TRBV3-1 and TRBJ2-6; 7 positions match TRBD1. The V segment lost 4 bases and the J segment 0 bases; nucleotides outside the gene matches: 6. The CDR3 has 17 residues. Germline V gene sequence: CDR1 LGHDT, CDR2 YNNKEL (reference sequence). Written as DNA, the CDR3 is TGTGCCAGCAGCCCGTGGGACAGCAACTCTGGGGCCAACGTCCTGACTTTC. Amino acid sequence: CASSPWDSNSGANVLTF. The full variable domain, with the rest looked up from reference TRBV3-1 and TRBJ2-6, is DTAVSQTPKYLVTQMGNDKSIKCEQNLGHDTMYWYKQDSKKFLKIMFSYNNKELIINETVPNRFSPKSPDKAHLNLHINSLELGDSAVYFCASSPWDSNSGANVLTFGAGSRLTVL.

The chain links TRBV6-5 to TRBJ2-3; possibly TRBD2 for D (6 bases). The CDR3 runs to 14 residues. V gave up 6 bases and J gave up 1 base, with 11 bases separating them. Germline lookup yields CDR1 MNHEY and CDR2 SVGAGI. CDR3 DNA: TGTGCCAGCAGGTCGGAGGGCGGCACAGATACGCAGTATTTT. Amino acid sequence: CASRSEGGTDTQYF.

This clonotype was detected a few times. CDR3 sequence (DNA): TGTGCCAGCAGCAAAGGCGAAGCGCGTGAGCAGTTCTTC. It specifies CASSKGEAREQFF. V is TRBV21-1 and J is TRBJ2-5. The J call is in doubt because the DNA end fits TRBJ2-1 better. TRBV21-1 is tagged as a pseudogene. The CDR3 is made up of 13 amino acids.

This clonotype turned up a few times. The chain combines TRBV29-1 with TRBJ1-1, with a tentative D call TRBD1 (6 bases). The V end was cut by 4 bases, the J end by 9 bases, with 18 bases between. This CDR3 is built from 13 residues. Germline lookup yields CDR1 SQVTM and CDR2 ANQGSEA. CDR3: CSVGTEQSVKAFF. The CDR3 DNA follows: TGCAGCGTTGGGACAGAACAGAGTGTAAAAGCTTTCTTT. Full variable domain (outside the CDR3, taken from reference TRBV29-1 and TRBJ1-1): SAVISQKPSRDICQRGTSLTIQCQVDSQVTMMFWYRQQPGQSLTLIATANQGSEATYESGFVIDKFPISRPNLTFSTLTVSNMSPEDSSIYLCSVGTEQSVKAFFGQGTRLTVV.

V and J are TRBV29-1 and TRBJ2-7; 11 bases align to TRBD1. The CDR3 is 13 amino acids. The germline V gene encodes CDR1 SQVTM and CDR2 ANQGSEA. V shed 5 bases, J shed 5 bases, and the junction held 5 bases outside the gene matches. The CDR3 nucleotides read TGCAGCGTTCCCGGACAGGGGGCTGACGAGCAGTACTTC. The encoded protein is CSVPGQGADEQYF.

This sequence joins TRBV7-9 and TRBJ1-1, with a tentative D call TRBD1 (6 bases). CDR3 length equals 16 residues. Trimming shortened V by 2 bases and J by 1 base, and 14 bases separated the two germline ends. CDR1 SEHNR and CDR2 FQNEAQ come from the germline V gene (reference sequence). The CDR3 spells CASSLRRQVENTEAFF. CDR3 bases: TGTGCCAGCAGCTTACGGAGACAGGTCGAGAACACTGAAGCTTTCTTT.

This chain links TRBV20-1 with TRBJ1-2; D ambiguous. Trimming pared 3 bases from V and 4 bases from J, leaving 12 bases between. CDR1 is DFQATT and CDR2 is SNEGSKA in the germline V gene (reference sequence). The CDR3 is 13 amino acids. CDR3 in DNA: TGCAGTGCTAGCCCCCGAGGCAGCTATGGCTACACCTTC. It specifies CSASPRGSYGYTF.